This is a list of T cell receptor beta chains from one sample in a study of T cell responses to AZD1222 COVID-19 vaccine. Measured with immunoSEQ multiplex PCR; TCRdb has only the in-frame clones, and not every one. The table lists 120,000 to 150,000 clones, about 89% of them singletons. This material consisted of peripheral blood, taken on day 0 of MenACWY control vaccination. Receptors originate from an adult in good health. The conserved cysteine and the conserved F or W are not part of the CDR3 here.

j_call | v_call | cdr3_aa
TRBJ1-5 | TRBV4-1 | ASSQDDGNQPQH
TRBJ2-3 | TRBV12-5 | ASGLVPHRGLGDTQY
TRBJ1-2 | TRBV5-1 | ASSSRTGKVGYT
TRBJ2-7 | TRBV10-2 | AGSGDSYEQY
TRBJ1-5 | TRBV11-2 | ASSLYSNQPQH
TRBJ2-1 | TRBV7-8 | ASSLVSDYNEQF
TRBJ1-5 | TRBV4-2 | ASSQGEGVINQPQH
TRBJ2-1 | TRBV18 | ASSPRPNEQF
TRBJ2-1 | TRBV27 | ASSLSGLNYNEQF
TRBJ2-7 | TRBV18 | ASSPTGGQAEQY
TRBJ1-1 | TRBV7-2 | ASSFGGSRTEAF
TRBJ1-6 | TRBV9 | ASSVGGSSYNSPLH
TRBJ1-5 | TRBV6-5 | ASSPYSNQPQH
TRBJ2-1 | TRBV27 | ASRGTGNNEQF
TRBJ2-2 | TRBV12-3/TRBV12-4 | ASSRRGGGELF
TRBJ2-7 | TRBV3-1/TRBV3-2 | ASSQDYTGYEQY
TRBJ2-7 | TRBV19 | ASSSRGGLYEQY
TRBJ1-2 | TRBV6-5 | ASSFAANYGYT
TRBJ1-1 | TRBV10-1 | ASSEGRGEEAF
TRBJ1-1 | TRBV28 | RTGPLNTEAF
TRBJ2-1 | TRBV3-1/TRBV3-2 | ASSLLGDEQF
TRBJ1-2 | TRBV21-1 | ASSNWTSNYGYT